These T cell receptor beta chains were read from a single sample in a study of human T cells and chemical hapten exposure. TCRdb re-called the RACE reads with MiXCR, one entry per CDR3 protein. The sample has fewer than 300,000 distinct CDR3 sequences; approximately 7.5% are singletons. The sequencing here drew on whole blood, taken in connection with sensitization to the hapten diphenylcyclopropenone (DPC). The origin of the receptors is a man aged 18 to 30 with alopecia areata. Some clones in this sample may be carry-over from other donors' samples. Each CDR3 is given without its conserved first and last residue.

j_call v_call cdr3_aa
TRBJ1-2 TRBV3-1 ASSNLQALSYGYT
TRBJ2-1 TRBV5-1 ASSFPLAGGYNEQF
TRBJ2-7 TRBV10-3 AISDLFQGGEY
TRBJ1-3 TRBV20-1 SAAGFRGSGNTIY
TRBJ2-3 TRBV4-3 ASSQETDNTDTQY
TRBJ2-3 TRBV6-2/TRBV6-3 ASSYVGPDTQY
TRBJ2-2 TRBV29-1 TIWASNTGELF
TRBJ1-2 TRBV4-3 ASSQDAGGGGGYT
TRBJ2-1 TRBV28 ASLTHSGGWVNEQF
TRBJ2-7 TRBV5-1 ASSETSGTGGYEQY
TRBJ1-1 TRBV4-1 ASSQTRGIGAF
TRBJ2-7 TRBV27 ASSSQGWSEQY
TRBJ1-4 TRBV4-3 ASSQDLEKLF
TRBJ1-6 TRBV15 ATSLRLYDRGPSPLH
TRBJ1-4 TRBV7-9 ASSLKRGTVEKLF
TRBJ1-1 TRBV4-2 ASSQGGPFISEAF
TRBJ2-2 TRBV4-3 ASSGDRPGELF
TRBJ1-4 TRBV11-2 ASSFGTGINEKLF
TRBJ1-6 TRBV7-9 ASSLARAPLH
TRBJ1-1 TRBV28 ASSPQDGNTEAF
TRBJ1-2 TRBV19 ASSIGTNYGYT
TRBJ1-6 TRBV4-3 ASSQDRSSYNSPLH
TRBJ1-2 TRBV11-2 ASSLGPHYGYT
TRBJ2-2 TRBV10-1 ASSSRILLSNTGELF
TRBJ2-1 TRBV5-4 ASSLAGQSVVNEQF
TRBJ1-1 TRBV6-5 ASSPGPSQGAF
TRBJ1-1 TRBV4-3 ASSQETSLGRGFIVVF
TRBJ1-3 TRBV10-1 ASSESPDRAGNTIY
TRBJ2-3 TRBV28 ASSATASTDTQY
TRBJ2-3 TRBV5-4 ASSLVLSGGATDTQY
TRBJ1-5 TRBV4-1 ASSQGAIGNQPQH
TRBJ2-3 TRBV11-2 ASSLEVLAGGPEDTQY
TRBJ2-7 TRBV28 ASSGGGLAGYEQY
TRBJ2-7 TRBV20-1 SASLAHQSLFFEQY
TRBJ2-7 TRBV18 ASSPQGQTTFFPSSYEQY
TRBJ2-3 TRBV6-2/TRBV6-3 ASTEEGVGTDTQY
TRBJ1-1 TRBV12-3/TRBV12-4 ASSPATGGNTEAF